Listed below are T cell receptor beta chains from one sample, sequenced in a study of a mutant IDH1 vaccine in newly diagnosed glioma. Clones were sequenced by immunoSEQ multiplex PCR, and TCRdb holds only the in-frame ones, with some missing. This sample has some 42,000 clones; about 76% occur once, and the top ten carry 5.3%. No antigen is known for these receptors. Specimen: PBMCs, collected from a glioma patient whose treatment included an IDH1 peptide vaccine. These receptors were collected from a man in his forties or fifties with glioma. The CDR3 runs from the conserved cysteine through the conserved F or W.

TRBV2 | CASSLNEKLFF
TRBV4-3 | CASSQERGNEQFF
TRBV2 | CASNRRGGNTGELFF
TRBV15 | CATSSTGRWETQYF
TRBV21-1 | CASSPRLQGVTEAFF
TRBV19 | CASMDRWNTEAFF
TRBV5-6 | CASSLVQGGSHGYTF
TRBV7-8 | CASTLKSMNTEAFF
TRBV6-1 | CASSDGQTSNQPQHF
TRBV4-2 | CASSQDRGGDQPQHF
TRBV30 | CAWSVPKRDQPQHF
TRBV5-1 | CASSLAAGTQPQHF
TRBV6-6 | CASRLGGETGNTIYF
TRBV10-3 | CAISWNGADTQYF
TRBV19 | CASSQGSLSETQYF
TRBV6-5 | CASSYSLLYEQYF
TRBV4-3 | CASSQVTGYNQPQHF
TRBV5-6 | CASRLYFNGTQYF
TRBV5-1 | CASSSGTGRGTSEQFF
TRBV5-1 | CASSPGARETQYF
TRBV9 | CASSVDRGLNTEAFF
TRBV30 | CGAKGSRNSPLHF
TRBV19 | CASSTRGRGNYGYTF
TRBV29-1 | CSVGQGIGEQYF
TRBV15 | CATRGSTDTQYF
TRBV27 | CASSLLDGEQFF
TRBV4-2 | CASSRSLGQDTGELFF